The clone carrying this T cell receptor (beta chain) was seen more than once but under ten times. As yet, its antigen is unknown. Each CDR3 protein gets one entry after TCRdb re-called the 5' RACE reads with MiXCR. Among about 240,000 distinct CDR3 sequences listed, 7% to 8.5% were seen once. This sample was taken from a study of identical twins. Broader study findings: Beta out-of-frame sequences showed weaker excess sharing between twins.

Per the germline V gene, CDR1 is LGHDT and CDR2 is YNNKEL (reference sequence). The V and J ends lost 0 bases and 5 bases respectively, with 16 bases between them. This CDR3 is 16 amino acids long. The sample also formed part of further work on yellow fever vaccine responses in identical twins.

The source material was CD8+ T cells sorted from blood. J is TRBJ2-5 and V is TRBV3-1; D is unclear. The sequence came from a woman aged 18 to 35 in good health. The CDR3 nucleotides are TGTGCCAGCAGCCAAGATCTTGTAAGTCCGGCGGAGACCCAGTACTTC. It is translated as CASSQDLVSPAETQYF.